This T cell receptor (beta chain) was recovered during a study of CD8+ T cells in alopecia areata. Study conclusions and caveats: Resident alphabeta T-cell populations of normal skin are likewise subject to sequencing in scalp samples.

The germline V gene encodes CDR1 SGHAT and CDR2 FQNNGV. V shed 1 base and J shed 0 bases, with 9 bases lying between them. This CDR3 is built from 15 residues. Described treatment: oral pan-JAK inhibitor, 5-10 mg twice daily. Extracted from the samples, RNA was reverse transcribed into cDNA to serve as the sequencing template. The table came from immunoSEQ multiplex PCR; TCRdb's copy has only in-frame clones and leaves some out. The data contain about 220,000 clones, under 75% of them singletons. This clone was counted a few times. Its antigen is unknown. This material consisted of CD4+ T cells sorted from blood, taken at week 4, from a patient treated with tofacitinib. The TCR comes from a human donor with alopecia areata. The chain carries TRBV11-2 and TRBJ1-1, with unresolved D. Written as DNA, the CDR3 is TGTGCCAGCAGCTTAGTTCCGGAGGTGAACACTGAAGCTTTCTTT. Protein: CASSLVPEVNTEAFF.